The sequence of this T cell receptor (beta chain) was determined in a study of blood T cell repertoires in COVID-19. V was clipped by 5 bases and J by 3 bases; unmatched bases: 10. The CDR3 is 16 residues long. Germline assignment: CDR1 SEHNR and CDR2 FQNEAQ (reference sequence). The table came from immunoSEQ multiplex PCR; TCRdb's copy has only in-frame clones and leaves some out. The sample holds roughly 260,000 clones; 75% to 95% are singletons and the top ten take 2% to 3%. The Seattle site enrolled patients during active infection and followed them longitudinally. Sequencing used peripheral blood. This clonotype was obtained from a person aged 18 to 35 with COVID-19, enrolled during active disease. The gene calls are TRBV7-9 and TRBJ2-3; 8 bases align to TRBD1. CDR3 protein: CASSPWTGSATDTQYF. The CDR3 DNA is TGTGCCAGCAGCCCCTGGACAGGGAGTGCTACAGATACGCAGTATTTT.